This record looks at one T cell receptor (beta chain) sequence and its context. Its antigen is not known. This entry belongs to a study of cytomegalovirus exposure and HLA in healthy donors. PCR was performed using 60 Vbeta and 13 Jbeta primers. Assay: immunoSEQ multiplex PCR; the TCRdb copy retains only in-frame clones and omits some. The sample yields about 84,000 clones, of which the top ten take up about 0.6%. General study results and limits: Highest at DRB1 and lowest at HLA-C, TCR association rates differed among HLA loci in a later analysis. Most TCR sequences were seen very rarely across donors, but some public TCRs occurred in many. Later work associated 16,951 TCR beta sequences with HLA alleles at 0.05 false discovery rate.

The CDR3 runs 15 residues. Germline lookup yields CDR1 MNHEY and CDR2 SVGAGI. V lost 1 base to trimming and J lost 4 bases, with 14 bases between them. This TCR came from a man aged 45 to 65 in good health and CMV-seronegative. The sample was PBMCs. The chain uses TRBV6-5 and TRBJ2-7; D possibly corresponds to TRBD1 (6 bases). The CDR3 spells CASSYFGGRLYEQYF. The CDR3 DNA reads TGTGCCAGCAGTTACTTTGGGGGCCGCCTTTACGAGCAGTACTTC.